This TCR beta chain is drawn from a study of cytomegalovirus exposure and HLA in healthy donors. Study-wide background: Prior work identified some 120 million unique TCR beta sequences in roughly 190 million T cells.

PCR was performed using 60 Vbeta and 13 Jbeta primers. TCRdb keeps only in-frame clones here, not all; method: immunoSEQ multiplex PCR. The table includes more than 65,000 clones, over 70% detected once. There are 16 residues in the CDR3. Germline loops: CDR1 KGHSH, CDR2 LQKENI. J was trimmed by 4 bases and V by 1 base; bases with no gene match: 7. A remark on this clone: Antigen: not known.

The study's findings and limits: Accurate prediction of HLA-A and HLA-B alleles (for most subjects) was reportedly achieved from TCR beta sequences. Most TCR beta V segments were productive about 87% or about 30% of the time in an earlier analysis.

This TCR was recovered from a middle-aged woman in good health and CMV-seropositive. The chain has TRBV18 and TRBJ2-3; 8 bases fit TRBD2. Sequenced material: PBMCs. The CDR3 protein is CASSPRTGGRADTQYF. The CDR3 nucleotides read TGTGCCAGCTCACCACGTACGGGAGGGCGCGCAGATACGCAGTATTTT.